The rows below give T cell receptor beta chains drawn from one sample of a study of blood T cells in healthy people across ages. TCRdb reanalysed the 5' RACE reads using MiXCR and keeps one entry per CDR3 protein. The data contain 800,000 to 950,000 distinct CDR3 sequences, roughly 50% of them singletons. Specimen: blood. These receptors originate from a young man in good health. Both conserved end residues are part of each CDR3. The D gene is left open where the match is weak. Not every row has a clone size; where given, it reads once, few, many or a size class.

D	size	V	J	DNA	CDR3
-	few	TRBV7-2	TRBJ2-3	TGTGCCAGCAGCTTAGCTAGTACTACCCCGGGGACAGATACGCAGTATTTT	CASSLASTTPGTDTQYF
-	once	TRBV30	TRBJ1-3	TGTGCCTGTCGGAAGACATACCCAGGGAACACCATATATTTT	CACRKTYPGNTIYF
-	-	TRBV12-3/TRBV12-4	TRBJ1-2	TGTGCCAGCAGTATTGCGGGGCACGGTGGCTACACCTTC	CASSIAGHGGYTF
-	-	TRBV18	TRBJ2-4	TGTGCCAGCTCTCGAGGGGGGGGAGCCAAAAACATTCAGTACTTC	CASSRGGGAKNIQYF
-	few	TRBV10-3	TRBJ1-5	TGTGCCATCAGAGACCCGACCGGCAATCAGCCCCAGCATTTT	CAIRDPTGNQPQHF
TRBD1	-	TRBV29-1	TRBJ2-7	TGCAGCGTCCAAGACAGGGGAGGTCGCGAGCAGTACTTC	CSVQDRGGREQYF
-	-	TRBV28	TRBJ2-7	TGTGCCAGCAGTCCCGGACAGTACTGCGAGCAGTACTTC	CASSPGQYCEQYF
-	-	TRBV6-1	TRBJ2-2	TGTGCCAGCAGTGAATCGGGGCCCGGGGAGCTGTTTTTT	CASSESGPGELFF
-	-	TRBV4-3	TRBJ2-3	TGCGCCAGCAGCCAAGATGGCCCCCCGGGCACAGATACGCAGTATTTT	CASSQDGPPGTDTQYF
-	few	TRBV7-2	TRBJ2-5	TGTGCCAGCAGCCCCCCGTTGGCACTATTTAGGGAGACCCAGTACTTC	CASSPPLALFRETQYF
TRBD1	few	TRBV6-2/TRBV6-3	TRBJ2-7	TGTGCCAGCAGGACAGGGGACTCGAGCTCCTACGAGCAGTACTTC	CASRTGDSSSYEQYF
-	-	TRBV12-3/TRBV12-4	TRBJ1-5	TGTGCCAGCAGTTTGTTGGAGAGCAATCAGCCCCAGCATTTT	CASSLLESNQPQHF
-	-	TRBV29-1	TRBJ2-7	TGCAGCGGAAACACTGGGAATGAGCAGTACTTC	CSGNTGNEQYF
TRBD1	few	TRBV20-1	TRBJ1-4	TGCAGTGCTAGGGACAGGGGCGAGACTAATGAAAAACTGTTTTTT	CSARDRGETNEKLFF
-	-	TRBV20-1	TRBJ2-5	TGCAGTGCCCCTCGGCAGCAAGAGACCCAGTACTTC	CSAPRQQETQYF
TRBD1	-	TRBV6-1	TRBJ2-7	TGTGCCAGCAGTGAATCCCGGATAGGGGGCCACGAGCAGTACTTC	CASSESRIGGHEQYF
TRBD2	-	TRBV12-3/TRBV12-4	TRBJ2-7	TGTGCCAGCAGCCTAGCGGGCCCCCTGCGAGAGCAGTACTTC	CASSLAGPLREQYF
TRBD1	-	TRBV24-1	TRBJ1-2	TGTGCCACCAGTGTCTCGGACAGGGACTATGGCTACACCTTC	CATSVSDRDYGYTF
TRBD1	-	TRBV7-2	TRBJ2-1	TGTGCCAGCAGCGGGGAGGGACAGGGGCGACGTGAGCAGTTCTTC	CASSGEGQGRREQFF
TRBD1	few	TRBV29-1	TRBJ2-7	TGCAGCGCGACCGGGACAGGGGGCGTCGAGCAGTACTTC	CSATGTGGVEQYF
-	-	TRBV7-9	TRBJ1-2	TGTGCCAGCAGCTTCGGACCCGTCTCTAACTATGGCTACACCTTC	CASSFGPVSNYGYTF
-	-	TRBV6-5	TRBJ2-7	TGTGCCAGCAGTTTGACATTCGCACAATCCTACGAGCAGTACTTC	CASSLTFAQSYEQYF
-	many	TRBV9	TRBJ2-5	TGTGCCAGCAGCACTCCGAACCAAGAGACCCAGTACTTC	CASSTPNQETQYF
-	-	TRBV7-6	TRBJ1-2	TGTGCCAGCAGCTTAGTTTCGGGGGGCGCCGGCGATGGCTACACCTTC	CASSLVSGGAGDGYTF
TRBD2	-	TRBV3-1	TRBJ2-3	TGTGCCAGCAGCCAACAGACTAGCGGTAGCACAGATACGCAGTATTTT	CASSQQTSGSTDTQYF
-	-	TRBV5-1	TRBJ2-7	TGCGCCAGCAGCTATCAACAACAGGGCCTCGAGCAGTACTTC	CASSYQQQGLEQYF
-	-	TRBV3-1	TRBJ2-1	TGTGCCAGCAGCCAAGCTCAGGGATTGGGCGAGCAGTTCTTC	CASSQAQGLGEQFF
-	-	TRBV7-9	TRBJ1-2	TGTGCCAGCAGCTCCTGGAGCTCGAGGGCAGACTGTGGCTACACCTTC	CASSSWSSRADCGYTF
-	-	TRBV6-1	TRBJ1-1	TGTGCCAGCAGAAGTCGGTCGGGGAAGAGGACTGAAGCTTTCTTT	CASRSRSGKRTEAFF
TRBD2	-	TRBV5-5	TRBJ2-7	TGTGCCAGCAGTCAAACGATCCGGGCGGGGGGCGAGCAGTACTTC	CASSQTIRAGGEQYF
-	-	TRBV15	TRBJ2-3	TGTGCCACCAGCAGAGAGGGTAGCGGTTCTAGCACAGATACGCAGTATTTT	CATSREGSGSSTDTQYF
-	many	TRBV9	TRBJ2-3	TGTGCCAGCAGCGCCAACACAGATACGCAGTATTTT	CASSANTDTQYF
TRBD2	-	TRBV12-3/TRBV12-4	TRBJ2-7	TGTGCCAGCAGCCGAATAGCGGGGGGATGGGATGAGCAGTACTTC	CASSRIAGGWDEQYF
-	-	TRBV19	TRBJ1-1	TGTGCCAGTAGTATAGTGGGCAGGAACACTGAAGCTTTCTTT	CASSIVGRNTEAFF
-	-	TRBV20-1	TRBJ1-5	TGCAGTGCTAGGGAGCCCTCCACTCAGCCCCAGCATTTT	CSAREPSTQPQHF
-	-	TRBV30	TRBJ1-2	TGTGCCCGCACGGAGCTCGGAGCTAACTATGGCTACACCTTC	CARTELGANYGYTF
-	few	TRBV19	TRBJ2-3	TGTGCCAGTAACAGTCTTAGCACAGATACGCAGTATTTT	CASNSLSTDTQYF
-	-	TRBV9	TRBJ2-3	TGTGCCAGCAGCGAAGAGGGGCGGGGACCAGATACGCAGTATTTT	CASSEEGRGPDTQYF